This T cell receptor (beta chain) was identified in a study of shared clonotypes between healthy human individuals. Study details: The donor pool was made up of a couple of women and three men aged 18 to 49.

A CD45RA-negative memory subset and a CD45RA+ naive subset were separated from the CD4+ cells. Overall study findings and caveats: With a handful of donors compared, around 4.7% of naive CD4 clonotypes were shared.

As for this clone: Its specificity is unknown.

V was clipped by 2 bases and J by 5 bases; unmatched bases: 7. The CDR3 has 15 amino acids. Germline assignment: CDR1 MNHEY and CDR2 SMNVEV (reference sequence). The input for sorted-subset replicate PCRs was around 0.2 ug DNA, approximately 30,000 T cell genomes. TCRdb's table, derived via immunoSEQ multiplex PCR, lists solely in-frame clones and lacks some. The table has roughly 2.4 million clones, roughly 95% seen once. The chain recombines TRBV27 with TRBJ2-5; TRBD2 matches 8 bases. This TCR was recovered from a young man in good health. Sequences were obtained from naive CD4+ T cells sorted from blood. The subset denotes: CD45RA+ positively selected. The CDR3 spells CASSLELAAGETQYF. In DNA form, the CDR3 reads TGTGCCAGCAGTTTAGAACTAGCGGCAGGGGAGACCCAGTACTTC.